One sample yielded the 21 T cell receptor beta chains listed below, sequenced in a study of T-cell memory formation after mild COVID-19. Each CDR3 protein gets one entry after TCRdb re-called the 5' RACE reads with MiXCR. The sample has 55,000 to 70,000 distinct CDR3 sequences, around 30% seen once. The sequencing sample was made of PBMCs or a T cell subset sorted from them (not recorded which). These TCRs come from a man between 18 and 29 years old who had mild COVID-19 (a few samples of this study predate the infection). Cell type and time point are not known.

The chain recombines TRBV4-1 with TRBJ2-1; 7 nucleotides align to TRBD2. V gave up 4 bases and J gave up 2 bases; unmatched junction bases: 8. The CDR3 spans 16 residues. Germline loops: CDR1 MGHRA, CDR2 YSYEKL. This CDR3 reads CASSLRSGGTYNEQFF. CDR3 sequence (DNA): TGCGCCAGCAGCCTCAGATCGGGGGGTACCTACAATGAGCAGTTCTTC.

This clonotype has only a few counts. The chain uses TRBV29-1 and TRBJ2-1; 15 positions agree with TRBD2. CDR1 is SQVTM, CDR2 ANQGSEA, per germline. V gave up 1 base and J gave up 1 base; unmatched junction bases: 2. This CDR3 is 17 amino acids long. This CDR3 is CSVEAGLAGGSYNEQFF. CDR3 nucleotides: TGCAGCGTTGAAGCGGGACTAGCGGGGGGTTCCTACAATGAGCAGTTCTTC.

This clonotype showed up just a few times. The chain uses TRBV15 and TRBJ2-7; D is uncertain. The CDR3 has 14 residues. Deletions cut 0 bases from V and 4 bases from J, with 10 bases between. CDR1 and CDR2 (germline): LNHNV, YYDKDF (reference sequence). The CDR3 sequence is CATSRDRDGYEQYV. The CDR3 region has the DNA TGTGCCACCAGCAGAGATCGCGACGGTTACGAGCAGTACGTC.

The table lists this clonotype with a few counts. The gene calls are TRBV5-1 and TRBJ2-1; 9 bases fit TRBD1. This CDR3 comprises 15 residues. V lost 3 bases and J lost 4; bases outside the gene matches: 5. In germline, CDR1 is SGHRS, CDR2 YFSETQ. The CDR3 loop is CASSSGDRAYNEQFF. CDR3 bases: TGCGCCAGCAGCTCGGGGGACAGGGCATACAATGAGCAGTTCTTC.

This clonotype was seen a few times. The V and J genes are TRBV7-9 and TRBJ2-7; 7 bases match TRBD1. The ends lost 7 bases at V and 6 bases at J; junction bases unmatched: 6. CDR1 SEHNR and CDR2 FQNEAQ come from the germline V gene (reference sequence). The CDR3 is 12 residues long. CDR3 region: CASTVTGSEQYV. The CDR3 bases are TGTGCCAGCACCGTGACAGGGTCCGAGCAGTACGTC.

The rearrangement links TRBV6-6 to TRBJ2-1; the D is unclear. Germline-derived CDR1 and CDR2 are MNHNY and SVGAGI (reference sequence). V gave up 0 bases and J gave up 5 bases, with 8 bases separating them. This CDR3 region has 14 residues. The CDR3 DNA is TGTGCCAGCAGTTACTCGACGTGGGACAATGAGCAGTTCTTC. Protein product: CASSYSTWDNEQFF.

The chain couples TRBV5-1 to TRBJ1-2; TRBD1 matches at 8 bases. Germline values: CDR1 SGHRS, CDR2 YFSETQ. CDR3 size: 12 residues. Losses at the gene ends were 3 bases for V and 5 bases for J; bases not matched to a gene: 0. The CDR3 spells CASSWTGYGYTF. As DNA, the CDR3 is TGCGCCAGCAGCTGGACAGGGTATGGCTACACCTTC.

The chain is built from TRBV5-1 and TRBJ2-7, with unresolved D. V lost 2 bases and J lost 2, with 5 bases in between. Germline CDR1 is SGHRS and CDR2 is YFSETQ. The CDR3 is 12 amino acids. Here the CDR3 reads CASSFGAYEQYF. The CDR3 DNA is TGCGCCAGCAGCTTTGGGGCCTACGAGCAGTACTTC.

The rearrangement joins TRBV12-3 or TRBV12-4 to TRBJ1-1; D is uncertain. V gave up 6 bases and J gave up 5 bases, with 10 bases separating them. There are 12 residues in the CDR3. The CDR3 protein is CASRRSTTEAFF. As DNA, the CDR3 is TGTGCCAGCAGGAGGAGTACAACTGAAGCTTTCTTT.

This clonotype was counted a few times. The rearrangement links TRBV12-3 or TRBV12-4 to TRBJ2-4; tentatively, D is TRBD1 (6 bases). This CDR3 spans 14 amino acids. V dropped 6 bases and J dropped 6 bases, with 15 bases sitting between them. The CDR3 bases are TGTGCCAGCAGCCCCGGGACACGGCCAAACATTCAGTACTTC. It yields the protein CASSPGTRPNIQYF.

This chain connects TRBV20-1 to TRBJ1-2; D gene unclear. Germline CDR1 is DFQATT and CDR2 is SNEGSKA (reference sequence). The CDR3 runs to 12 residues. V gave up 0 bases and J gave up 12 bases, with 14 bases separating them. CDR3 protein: CSARDYGYKDTF. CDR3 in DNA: TGCAGTGCTAGAGATTATGGGTACAAGGACACCTTC.

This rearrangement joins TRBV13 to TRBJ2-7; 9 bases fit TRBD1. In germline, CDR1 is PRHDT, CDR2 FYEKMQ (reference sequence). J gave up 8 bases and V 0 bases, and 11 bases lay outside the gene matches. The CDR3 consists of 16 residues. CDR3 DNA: TGTGCCAGCAGCTTAGGACAGACAGGGGGTACCCCCCAGCAGTACGTC. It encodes CASSLGQTGGTPQQYV.

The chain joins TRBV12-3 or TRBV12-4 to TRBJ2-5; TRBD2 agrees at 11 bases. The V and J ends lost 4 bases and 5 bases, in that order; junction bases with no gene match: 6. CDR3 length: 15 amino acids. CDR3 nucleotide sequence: TGTGCCAGCAGTTACCTAGCGGGGGGCCGGGAGACCCAGTACTTC. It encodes CASSYLAGGRETQYF.

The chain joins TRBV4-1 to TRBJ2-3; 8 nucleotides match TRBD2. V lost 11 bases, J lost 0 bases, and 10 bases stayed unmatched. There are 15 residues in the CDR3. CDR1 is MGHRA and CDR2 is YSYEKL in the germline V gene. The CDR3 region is CASLAPGGSTDTQYF. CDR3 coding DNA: TGCGCCTCCCTGGCCCCGGGGGGGAGCACAGATACGCAGTATTTT.

The CDR3 bases are TGTGCCAGCAGCTTAGCTCAGGGTGGTTCACCCCTCCACTTT. This encodes CASSLAQGGSPLHF. The chain uses TRBV7-9 and TRBJ1-6; possible D gene TRBD1, 5 bases. Between the trimmed V and J ends, which lost 0 bases and 9 bases, there was a span of 9 bases. The CDR3 extends over 14 amino acids. CDR1 and CDR2 (germline): SEHNR, FQNEAQ (reference sequence). The full variable domain, in which reference TRBV7-9 and TRBJ1-6 provide the parts outside the CDR3, is DTGVSQNPRHKITKRGQNVTFRCDPISEHNRLYWYRQTLGQGPEFLTYFQNEAQLEKSRLLSDRFSAERPKGSFSTLEIQRTEQGDSAMYLCASSLAQGGSPLHFGNGTRLTVT.

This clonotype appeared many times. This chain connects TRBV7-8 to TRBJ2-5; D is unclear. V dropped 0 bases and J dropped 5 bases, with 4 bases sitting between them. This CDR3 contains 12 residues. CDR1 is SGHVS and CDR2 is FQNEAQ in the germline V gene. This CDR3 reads CASSLAFETQYF. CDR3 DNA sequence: TGTGCCAGCAGCTTAGCGTTCGAGACCCAGTACTTC.

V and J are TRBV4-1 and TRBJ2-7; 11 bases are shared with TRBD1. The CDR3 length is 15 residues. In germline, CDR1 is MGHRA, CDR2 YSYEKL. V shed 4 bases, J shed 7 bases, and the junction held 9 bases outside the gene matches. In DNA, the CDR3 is TGCGCCAGCAGCCTGCTCGGGACAGGGGGTGGTGAGCAGTACTTC. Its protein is CASSLLGTGGGEQYF.

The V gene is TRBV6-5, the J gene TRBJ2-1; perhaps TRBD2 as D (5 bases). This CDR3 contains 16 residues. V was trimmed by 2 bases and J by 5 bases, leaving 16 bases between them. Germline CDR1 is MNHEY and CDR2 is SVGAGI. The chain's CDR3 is CASSYRVGELDNEQFF. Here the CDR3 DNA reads TGTGCCAGCAGTTACAGAGTTGGGGAGTTGGACAATGAGCAGTTCTTC.

The CDR3 loop is CASSQVADTQYF. The CDR3 bases are TGCGCCAGCAGCCAAGTAGCAGATACGCAGTATTTT. The chain is built from TRBV4-1 and TRBJ2-3; D gene uncertain. The CDR3 runs to 12 residues. Germline loops: CDR1 MGHRA, CDR2 YSYEKL. Between the trimmed V and J ends, which lost 1 base and 4 bases, there was a span of 3 bases.

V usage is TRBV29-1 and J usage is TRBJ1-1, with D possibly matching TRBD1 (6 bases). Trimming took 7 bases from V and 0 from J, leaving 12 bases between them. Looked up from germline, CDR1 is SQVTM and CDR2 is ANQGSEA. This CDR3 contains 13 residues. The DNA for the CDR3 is TGCAGCGGGGAGGACAGCATGAACACTGAAGCTTTCTTT. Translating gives CSGEDSMNTEAFF.

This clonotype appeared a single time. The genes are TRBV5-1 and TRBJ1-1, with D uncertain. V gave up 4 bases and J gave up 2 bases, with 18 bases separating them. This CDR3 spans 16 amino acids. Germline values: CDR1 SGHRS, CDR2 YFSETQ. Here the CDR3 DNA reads TGCGCCAGCAGCCCGATAGACACGGACCGTAACACTGAAGCTTTCTTT. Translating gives CASSPIDTDRNTEAFF.